Sequencing of this TCR beta chain was carried out in a study of blood T cell repertoires in COVID-19. CDR3 size: 18 residues. The V end was cut by 0 bases, the J end by 4 bases, with 21 bases between. Looked up from germline, CDR1 is LGHDT and CDR2 is YNNKEL (reference sequence). The data were produced by immunoSEQ multiplex PCR, yet TCRdb's version contains in-frame clones alone and is incomplete. The sample includes approximately 50,000 clones, about 86% of them seen just once. J is TRBJ1-2 and V is TRBV3-1 (or the pseudogene TRBV3-2); tentative D call: TRBD1 (5 bases). Sample: peripheral blood. This TCR derives from a woman older than 75 with acute or convalescent COVID-19. The CDR3 protein is CASSQESGRGSQGYGYTF. CDR3 nucleotides: TGTGCCAGCAGCCAAGAGTCTGGTAGGGGCAGTCAAGGCTATGGCTACACCTTC.